These 6 T cell receptor beta chains were all obtained from the same sample, sequenced in a study of blood T cell repertoires in COVID-19. TCRdb keeps only in-frame clones here, not all; method: immunoSEQ multiplex PCR. In the table there are about 180,000 clones, approximately 83% of which are singletons. The specimen was peripheral blood. The receptors were sampled from a human donor with active or convalescent COVID-19. The donor label of this sample is uncertain.

The CDR3 loop reads CASTGQSFQPQHF. The CDR3 DNA reads as TGTGCCAGCACAGGACAGTCCTTCCAGCCCCAGCATTTT. The rearrangement links TRBV28 to TRBJ1-5, with D perhaps matching TRBD1 (6 bases). Germline V gene data show CDR1 as MDHEN and CDR2 as SYDVKM. The V and J ends lost 7 bases and 7 bases respectively, with 14 bases between them. CDR3 size: 13 residues.

The gene calls are TRBV11-1 and TRBJ2-5; 10 bases are a match to TRBD2. V trimming: 5 bases; J trimming: 5 bases; junction bases outside the gene matches: 5. The CDR3 runs to 14 residues. Germline CDR1 SGHAT, CDR2 FQDESV (reference sequence). In DNA form, the CDR3 reads TGTGCCAGCAGCCCAGCGGGAGGGCCGGAGACCCAGTACTTC. This gives the protein CASSPAGGPETQYF.

J is TRBJ1-6 and V is TRBV5-4, with 7 nucleotides matching TRBD1. CDR3 length equals 17 residues. J was trimmed by 9 bases and V by 0 bases; bases with no gene match: 12. Per the germline V gene, CDR1 is SGHNT and CDR2 is YYREEE (reference sequence). The CDR3 nucleotides are TGTGCCAGCAGCTTGGGGGGTGCAGCAGGGGGAGTTTCACCCCTCCACTTT. Protein sequence: CASSLGGAAGGVSPLHF.

The chain combines TRBV11-1 with TRBJ2-2; tentative D call: TRBD2 (5 bases). V dropped 2 bases and J dropped 5 bases, with 12 bases sitting between them. There are 15 residues in the CDR3. Germline V lookup: CDR1 SGHAT, CDR2 FQDESV (reference sequence). The CDR3 loop reads CASSLRFGVTGELFF. CDR3 sequence (DNA): TGTGCCAGCAGCTTACGGTTCGGGGTTACCGGGGAGCTGTTTTTT.

The V call is TRBV27, the J call TRBJ1-1; D unclear. CDR1 is MNHEY, CDR2 SMNVEV, per germline (reference sequence). V lost 0 bases to trimming and J lost 1 base, with 6 bases between them. The CDR3 sequence is 14 residues long. The CDR3 bases are TGTGCCAGCAGTTTATCGACTACGAACACTGAAGCTTTCTTT. It codes for CASSLSTTNTEAFF.

This clone has just one count. This chain uses TRBV19 with TRBJ1-4; 8 positions agree with TRBD1. This CDR3 is 14 amino acids long. Per germline, CDR1 LNHDA and CDR2 SQIVND (reference sequence). V gave up 5 bases and J gave up 5 bases; unmatched junction bases: 4. The CDR3 nucleotides read TGTGCCAGTAGTGAAAGGACAGGGAATGAAAAACTGTTTTTT. Translated: CASSERTGNEKLFF. The complete variable domain, with remaining parts taken from reference TRBV19 and TRBJ1-4, reads DGGITQSPKYLFRKEGQNVTLSCEQNLNHDAMYWYRQDPGQGLRLIYYSQIVNDFQKGDIAEGYSVSREKKESFPLTVTSAQKNPTAFYLCASSERTGNEKLFFGSGTQLSVL.